The present entry profiles one TCR beta chain with its context. This sample is part of a study of blood T cell repertoires in COVID-19. Background on the study: The United States, Italy and Spain provided the acute and convalescent COVID-19 samples. Sample material is recorded as cDNA or gDNA derived from T cells, B-cell-depleted T cells, or PBMCs.

The germline V gene has CDR1 GTSNPN and CDR2 SVGIG (reference sequence). The ends were cut back, 3 bases at V and 0 bases at J, with 12 bases in the middle. The CDR3 is made up of 16 amino acids. In the authors' workflow: Quantification of nucleated cells was approximated via reference gene primer amplification. Here immunoSEQ multiplex PCR was the method, and the copy in TCRdb shows in-frame clones only, minus some. D and trimming were read from the DNA, whereas the V and J calls and clone size are those reported in that table. The table shows around 250,000 clones, with 89% occurring only once. The sample consisted of peripheral blood. The rearrangement links TRBV30 to TRBJ1-6, with D tentatively TRBD1 (6 bases). The clonotype originates from a middle-aged woman who had recovered from COVID-19. The CDR3 bases are TGTGCCTGGAGGGCAGGGGCCAACTCCTATAATTCACCCCTCCACTTT. Translated: CAWRAGANSYNSPLHF.